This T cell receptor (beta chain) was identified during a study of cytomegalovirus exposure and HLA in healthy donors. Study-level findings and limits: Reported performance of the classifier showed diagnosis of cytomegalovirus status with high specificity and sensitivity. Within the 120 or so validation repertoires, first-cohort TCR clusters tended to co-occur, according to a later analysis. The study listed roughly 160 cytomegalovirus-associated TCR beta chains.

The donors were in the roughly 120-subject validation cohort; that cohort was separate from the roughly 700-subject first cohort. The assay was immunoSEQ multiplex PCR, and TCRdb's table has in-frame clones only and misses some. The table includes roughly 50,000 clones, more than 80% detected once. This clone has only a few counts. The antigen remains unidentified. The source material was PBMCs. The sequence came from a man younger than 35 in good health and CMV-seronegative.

The CDR3, as DNA: TGTGCCAGCAGTAGAGGGACAGGAACTTCCTACGAGCAGTACTTC. It encodes CASSRGTGTSYEQYF. The J gene is TRBJ2-7, the V gene TRBV6-5, with TRBD1 identical over 8 bases. Germline V gives CDR1 MNHEY, CDR2 SVGAGI. J lost 1 base, V lost 5 bases, and 7 bases had no gene match. This CDR3 region has 15 residues.